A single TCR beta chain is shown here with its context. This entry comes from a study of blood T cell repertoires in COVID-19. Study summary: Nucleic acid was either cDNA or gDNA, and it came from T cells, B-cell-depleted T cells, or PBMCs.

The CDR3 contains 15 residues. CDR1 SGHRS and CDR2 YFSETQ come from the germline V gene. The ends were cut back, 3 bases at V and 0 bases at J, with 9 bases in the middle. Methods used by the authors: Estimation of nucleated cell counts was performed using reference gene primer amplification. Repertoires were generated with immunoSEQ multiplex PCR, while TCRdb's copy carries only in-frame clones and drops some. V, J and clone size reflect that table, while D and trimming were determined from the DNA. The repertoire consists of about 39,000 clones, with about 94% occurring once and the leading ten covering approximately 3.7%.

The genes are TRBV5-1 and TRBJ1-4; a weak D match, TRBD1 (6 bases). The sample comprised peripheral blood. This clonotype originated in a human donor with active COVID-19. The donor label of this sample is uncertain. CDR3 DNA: TGCGCCAGCAGCTCAGGGGCCACAACTAATGAAAAACTGTTTTTT. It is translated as CASSSGATTNEKLFF.